The sequence of this T cell receptor beta chain was determined in a study of CD8+CD57+ T cells in acquired aplastic anemia. Overall study: Mean yield of DNA from sorted CD4+ and CD8+ cells was 2.5 to 4 ug. Whole-study findings and limits: Patients and controls had in common twenty-nine CD8+ CDR3 sequences.

Patients sequenced had flow cytometry evidence of CD8+CD57+ cell expansion. The enrolled patients all had severe acquired aplastic anemia. Genomic DNA constituted the template upon which TCR beta VDJ and CDR3 profiling was performed. TCRdb redid the calling of the reads with MiXCR, one entry per CDR3 protein. The profile shows some 180,000 distinct CDR3 sequences, approximately 48% of them singletons. About this clonotype itself: Its antigen is unknown.

CDR1 and CDR2 (germline): ENHRY, SYGVKD. V was cut by 6 bases and J by 3 bases, with 14 bases left in between. CDR3 length: 15 amino acids. Material: sorted CD4+, CD8+, or CD8+CD57+ T cells (not recorded which) from PBMCs. The chain couples TRBV10-3 to TRBJ1-4, with D perhaps matching TRBD1 (5 bases). This TCR derives from a human donor with aplastic anemia. The CDR3 sequence: CAIRNGAIPNEKLFF. The CDR3 DNA reads TGTGCCATCAGAAACGGGGCGATCCCTAATGAAAAACTGTTTTTT.